Listed below are T cell receptor beta chains from one sample, sequenced in a study of early T cells in non-severe SARS-CoV-2 infection. TCRdb itself ran the 5' RACE reads through MiXCR, one entry per CDR3 protein. The sample records about 33,000 distinct CDR3 sequences, around 5% being singletons. Specimen: whole blood. These receptors were obtained from an adult who was a healthcare worker with PCR-confirmed SARS-CoV-2 infection or an uninfected control (not recorded which). Each CDR3 is given with its conserved first and last residue. The listing skips clone size in some rows; elsewhere it reads once, few, many or a size class.

CDR3aa: CASSKLTGLSAKNIQYF
v_gene: TRBV6-2/TRBV6-3
abundance: .
j_gene: TRBJ2-4

CDR3aa: CSVEYWGSGTGVTEAFF
v_gene: TRBV29-1
abundance: many
j_gene: TRBJ1-1

CDR3aa: CASSDWVTTGANVLTF
v_gene: TRBV11-2
abundance: many
j_gene: TRBJ2-6

CDR3aa: CASSQVQGATNEKLFF
v_gene: TRBV4-1
abundance: .
j_gene: TRBJ1-4

CDR3aa: CASSPQGAGGVGNSPLHF
v_gene: TRBV9
abundance: many
j_gene: TRBJ1-6

CDR3aa: CASSLPGANVLTF
v_gene: TRBV7-3
abundance: .
j_gene: TRBJ2-6

CDR3aa: CSVEDRVNTGELFF
v_gene: TRBV29-1
abundance: .
j_gene: TRBJ2-2

CDR3aa: CASSSSGGTYEQYF
v_gene: TRBV28
abundance: .
j_gene: TRBJ2-7

CDR3aa: CASKTGTDTQYF
v_gene: TRBV10-2
abundance: .
j_gene: TRBJ2-3

CDR3aa: CASRRGYTEAFF
v_gene: TRBV27
abundance: many
j_gene: TRBJ1-1

CDR3aa: CAITPGLEEKLFF
v_gene: TRBV10-3
abundance: many
j_gene: TRBJ1-4

CDR3aa: CSASRGSGGYEQYF
v_gene: TRBV20-1
abundance: many
j_gene: TRBJ2-7

CDR3aa: CASSVRGTIYF
v_gene: TRBV25-1
abundance: many
j_gene: TRBJ1-3

CDR3aa: CASRPPQGPDYTF
v_gene: TRBV12-3/TRBV12-4
abundance: many
j_gene: TRBJ1-2

CDR3aa: CASSHTSGGSYNEQFF
v_gene: TRBV11-2
abundance: many
j_gene: TRBJ2-1

CDR3aa: CASSYLRQGLVHGYTF
v_gene: TRBV6-6
abundance: many
j_gene: TRBJ1-2

CDR3aa: CASTPAAEETQYF
v_gene: TRBV6-1
abundance: many
j_gene: TRBJ2-5

CDR3aa: CASSLGVGDTDTQYF
v_gene: TRBV7-2
abundance: few
j_gene: TRBJ2-3

CDR3aa: CASRTEGFTIYF
v_gene: TRBV6-6
abundance: few
j_gene: TRBJ1-3

CDR3aa: CASSVTGGSEKLFF
v_gene: TRBV27
abundance: .
j_gene: TRBJ1-4

CDR3aa: CATSDPDFADTQYF
v_gene: TRBV24-1
abundance: many
j_gene: TRBJ2-3

CDR3aa: CASSQVGGGEQYF
v_gene: TRBV4-1
abundance: many
j_gene: TRBJ2-7

CDR3aa: CSATRGGSSYNEQFF
v_gene: TRBV20-1
abundance: .
j_gene: TRBJ2-1

CDR3aa: CASSILPGQGIYEQYF
v_gene: TRBV28
abundance: many
j_gene: TRBJ2-7

CDR3aa: CASTQAAGGSGANVLTF
v_gene: TRBV27
abundance: many
j_gene: TRBJ2-6